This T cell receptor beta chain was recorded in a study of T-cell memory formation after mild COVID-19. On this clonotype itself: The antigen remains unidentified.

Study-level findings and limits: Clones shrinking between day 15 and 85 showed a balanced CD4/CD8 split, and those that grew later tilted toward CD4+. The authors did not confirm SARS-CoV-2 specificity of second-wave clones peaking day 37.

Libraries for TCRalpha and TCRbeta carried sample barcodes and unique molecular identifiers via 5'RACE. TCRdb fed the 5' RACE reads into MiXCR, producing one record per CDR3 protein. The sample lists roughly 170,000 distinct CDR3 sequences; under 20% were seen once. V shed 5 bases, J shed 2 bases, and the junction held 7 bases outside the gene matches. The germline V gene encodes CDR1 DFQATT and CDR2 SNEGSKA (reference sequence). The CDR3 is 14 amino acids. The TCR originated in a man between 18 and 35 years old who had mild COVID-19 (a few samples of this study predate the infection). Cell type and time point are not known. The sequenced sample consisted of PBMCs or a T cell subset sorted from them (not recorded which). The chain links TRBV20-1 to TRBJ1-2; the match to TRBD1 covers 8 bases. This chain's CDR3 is CSAPPSGGNYGYTF. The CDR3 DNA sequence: TGCAGTGCTCCTCCTTCAGGGGGCAACTATGGCTACACCTTC.